The sequence of this T cell receptor beta chain was determined in a study of technical replicates of blood from several donors. Germline lookup yields CDR1 LNHNV and CDR2 YYDKDF (reference sequence). The germline V and J ends were trimmed by 7 bases and 8 bases, with 20 bases remaining between them. The CDR3 runs 14 residues. The repertoire was sequenced with immunoSEQ multiplex PCR; TCRdb's copy has only in-frame clones and lacks some. Of tens of thousands of clones in the sample, around 96% are singletons; the top ten hold around 0.2%. Material: T cells isolated from PBMCs. The source of this sequence is a human donor in good health. This sequence joins TRBV15 and TRBJ1-2, with D unresolved. CDR3: CATTERGLQRGYTF. In DNA, the CDR3 is TGTGCCACCACCGAGAGAGGACTCCAACGGGGCTACACCTTC. Filled out from reference TRBV15 and TRBJ1-2, the complete variable domain reads DAMVIQNPRYQVTQFGKPVTLSCSQTLNHNVMYWYQQKSSQAPKLLFHYYDKDFNNEADTPDNFQSRRPNTSFCFLDIRSPGLGDTAMYLCATTERGLQRGYTFGSGTRLTVV.